The 18 T cell receptor beta chains below all came from one sample that was sequenced in a study of early T cells in non-severe SARS-CoV-2 infection. MiXCR, applied by TCRdb to the 5' RACE reads, yields one record per CDR3 protein. This sample has over 95,000 distinct CDR3 sequences, with 16% found just once. The sequenced sample was whole blood. The source of these receptors is an adult who was a healthcare worker with PCR-confirmed SARS-CoV-2 infection or an uninfected control (not recorded which).

The chain is built from TRBV5-6 and TRBJ2-7; D gene ambiguous. CDR1 and CDR2 (germline): SGHDT, YYEEEE. V lost 0 bases and J 5 bases, leaving 3 bases between the germline ends. The CDR3 sequence is 11 residues long. Written as DNA, the CDR3 is TGTGCCAGCAGCTTGGCGGACGAGCAGTACTTC. Protein: CASSLADEQYF. The variable domain in full, with the rest retrieved from reference TRBV5-6 and TRBJ2-7, is DAGVTQSPTHLIKTRGQQVTLRCSPKSGHDTVSWYQQALGQGPQFIFQYYEEEERQRGNFPDRFSGHQFPNYSSELNVNALLLGDSALYLCASSLADEQYFGPGTRLTVT.

V is TRBV6-1 and J is TRBJ2-2; 7 positions match TRBD1. Germline-derived CDR1 and CDR2 are MNHNS and SASEGT. V gave up 6 bases and J gave up 3 bases; unmatched junction bases: 13. There are 17 residues in the CDR3. In DNA, the CDR3 is TGTGCCAGCAGCATAATGAACAGGGGTCGGGACACCGGGGAGCTGTTTTTT. Translation: CASSIMNRGRDTGELFF.

The chain carries TRBV20-1 and TRBJ2-4; 7 nucleotides match TRBD1. The germline gives CDR1 DFQATT, CDR2 SNEGSKA (reference sequence). Unmatched junction bases numbered 8, after V lost 6 bases and J lost 0 bases. The CDR3 runs to 15 residues. The CDR3 DNA reads as TGCAGTGCGTCGGACAGGTTCTTAGCCAAAAACATTCAGTACTTC. Residues: CSASDRFLAKNIQYF.

This clonotype was detected many times. This sequence joins TRBV24-1 and TRBJ2-6, with 8 nucleotides matching TRBD1. CDR1 KGHDR and CDR2 SFDVKD come from the germline V gene. The CDR3 spans 16 residues. The V and J ends lost 2 bases and 1 base, in that order; junction bases with no gene match: 0. Written as DNA, the CDR3 is TGTGCCACCAGTGATTGGGACAGGTCTGGGGCCAACGTCCTGACTTTC. Amino acid sequence: CATSDWDRSGANVLTF.

The chain carries TRBV12-3 or TRBV12-4 and TRBJ2-7; TRBD2 agrees at 15 bases. The CDR3 is made up of 21 amino acids. Trimming at V came to 4 bases and at J to 0 bases, leaving 16 bases not matched to a gene. Here the CDR3 DNA reads TGTGCCAGCAGTTCGGGACTAGCGGGGGGTCCCGGCCAAGTGGGCTCCTACGAGCAGTACTTC. This gives the protein CASSSGLAGGPGQVGSYEQYF.

This clonotype was observed a handful of times. The CDR3 reads CASSSQWIQYF. CDR3 in DNA: TGTGCCAGCAGTTCGCAGTGGATTCAGTACTTC. The chain carries TRBV12-3 or TRBV12-4 and TRBJ2-4, with unresolved D. The CDR3 runs 11 residues. Trimming took 4 bases from V and 10 from J, leaving 8 bases between them.

The sample holds a few counts of this clonotype. The V gene is TRBV29-1, the J gene TRBJ1-2; D ambiguous. Between the trimmed V and J ends, which lost 0 bases and 4 bases, there was a span of 12 bases. The CDR3 sequence is 14 residues long. Germline V gives CDR1 SQVTM, CDR2 ANQGSEA. The CDR3 is CSVEEGGIRYGYTF. Written as DNA, the CDR3 is TGCAGCGTTGAAGAAGGAGGGATTCGCTATGGCTACACCTTC.

The chain carries TRBV5-1 and TRBJ1-5; D is perhaps TRBD1 (5 bases). Germline V gene lookup returns CDR1 SGHRS and CDR2 YFSETQ. This CDR3 region has 15 residues. V was shortened by 0 bases and J by 0 bases, with 7 bases between the two germline ends. Written as DNA, the CDR3 is TGCGCCAGCAGCTTGGAGGGGTTTAGCAATCAGCCCCAGCATTTT. It codes for CASSLEGFSNQPQHF.

This clonotype was counted a few times. The V call is TRBV12-3 or TRBV12-4, the J call TRBJ1-1; unclear D gene. The CDR3 sequence is 14 residues long. V gave up 7 bases and J gave up 9 bases, with 21 bases separating them. The CDR3 sequence: CASNRPYMVLKAFF. CDR3 DNA: TGTGCCAGCAACAGACCGTATATGGTATTGAAAGCTTTCTTT.

The rearrangement uses TRBV29-1 and TRBJ2-1, with a tentative D call TRBD2 (6 bases). The V and J ends lost 4 bases and 3 bases respectively, with 16 bases between them. The germline V gene encodes CDR1 SQVTM and CDR2 ANQGSEA. The CDR3 has 15 residues. The CDR3 DNA reads as TGCAGCGTTGTTTTACGGGAGATCGGCTACAATGAGCAGTTCTTC. Protein product: CSVVLREIGYNEQFF.

In its sample, this clonotype was seen a few times. The chain links TRBV5-1 to TRBJ2-5; D is ambiguous. CDR3 length: 13 residues. CDR1 is SGHRS and CDR2 is YFSETQ in the germline V gene. Trimming removed 1 base at V and 3 bases at J, with 7 bases between. CDR3 sequence (DNA): TGCGCCAGCAGCTTGACGGCCGAAGAGACCCAGTACTTC. It encodes CASSLTAEETQYF.

The rearrangement links TRBV28 to TRBJ2-7; D possibly matches TRBD1 or TRBD2 (6 bases each). The germline CDR1 and CDR2 sequences are MDHEN and SYDVKM. This CDR3 is 14 amino acids long. V was trimmed by 3 bases and J by 2 bases, leaving 11 bases between them. CDR3 sequence (DNA): TGTGCCAGCAGTTTTGGCGGGGACACCTACGAGCAGTACTTC. It translates to CASSFGGDTYEQYF.

This clonotype was seen only a few times. The rearrangement joins TRBV24-1 to TRBJ2-3; 8 positions agree with TRBD2. CDR1 is KGHDR and CDR2 is SFDVKD in the germline V gene. With V trimmed by 4 bases and J by 2 bases, 10 bases remained unmatched. The CDR3 is 17 residues long. DNA of the CDR3: TGTGCCACCAGTGACCCTTTCCGCGGGGGGTCCACAGATACGCAGTATTTT. It is translated as CATSDPFRGGSTDTQYF.

The chain couples TRBV20-1 to TRBJ2-3, with TRBD1 as a possible D gene (6 bases). Trimming stripped 5 bases from V and 8 bases from J, with 26 bases between. CDR3 length: 16 residues. CDR1 DFQATT and CDR2 SNEGSKA come from the germline V gene (reference sequence). CDR3 DNA sequence: TGCAGTGCTGGGCGGACAGCCCAAACCGTAATGTCTACGCAGTATTTT. Residues: CSAGRTAQTVMSTQYF.

This chain links TRBV28 with TRBJ2-1; 14 bases map to TRBD2. This CDR3 contains 17 residues. CDR1 is MDHEN and CDR2 is SYDVKM in the germline V gene. Trimming removed 5 bases from V and 7 bases from J; junction bases left unmatched: 10. The DNA for the CDR3 is TGTGCCAGCAGTGGCGGCCCGGGACTAGCGGGAGTGAATGAGCAGTTCTTC. Encoded protein: CASSGGPGLAGVNEQFF.

This clonotype was found a few times. The rearrangement links TRBV25-1 to TRBJ2-1, with 10 bases matching TRBD1. The CDR3 loop spans 15 amino acids. V lost 8 bases, J lost 5 bases, and 9 bases stayed unmatched. Germline-derived CDR1 and CDR2 are MGHDK and SYGVNS. The CDR3 protein is CASALPGQGHNEQFF. CDR3 bases: TGTGCCAGCGCCCTTCCGGGACAGGGGCACAATGAGCAGTTCTTC.

The J gene is TRBJ2-1, the V gene TRBV11-3; the D gene is possibly TRBD1 (5 bases). Trimming stripped 4 bases from V and 6 bases from J, with 10 bases between. Germline V gene data show CDR1 as SGHNT and CDR2 as YENEEA. This CDR3 is 13 amino acids long. Here the CDR3 DNA reads TGTGCCAGCAGCTCCGACAGAGTCAATGAGCAGTTCTTC. As protein: CASSSDRVNEQFF.

This clonotype was recorded a few times. CDR3 DNA: TGTGCCAGCAGTTCCCCCCGGCGGGGGAGCTCCTATAATTCACCCCTCCACTTT. This translates into CASSSPRRGSSYNSPLHF. The chain has TRBV12-3 or TRBV12-4 and TRBJ1-6; maybe TRBD1 (5 bases). Between the trimmed V and J ends, which lost 4 bases and 0 bases, there was a span of 16 bases. The CDR3 loop spans 18 amino acids.